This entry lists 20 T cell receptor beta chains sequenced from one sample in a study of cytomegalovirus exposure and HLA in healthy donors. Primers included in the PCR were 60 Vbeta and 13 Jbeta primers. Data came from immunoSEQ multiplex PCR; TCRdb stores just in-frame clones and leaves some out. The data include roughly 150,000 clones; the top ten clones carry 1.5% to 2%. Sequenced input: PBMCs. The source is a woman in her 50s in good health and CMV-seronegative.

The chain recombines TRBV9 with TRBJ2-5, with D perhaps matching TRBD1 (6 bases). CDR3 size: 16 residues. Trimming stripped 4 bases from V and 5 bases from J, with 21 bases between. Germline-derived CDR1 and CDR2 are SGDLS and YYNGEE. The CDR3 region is CASSLRGVPGEETQYF. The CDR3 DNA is TGTGCCAGCAGCCTCAGGGGTGTACCAGGGGAGGAGACCCAGTACTTC.

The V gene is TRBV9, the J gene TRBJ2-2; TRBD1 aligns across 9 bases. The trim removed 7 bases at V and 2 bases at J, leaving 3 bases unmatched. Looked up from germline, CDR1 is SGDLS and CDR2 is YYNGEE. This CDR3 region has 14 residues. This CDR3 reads CASGGQGNTGELFF. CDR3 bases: TGTGCCAGCGGGGGACAGGGCAACACCGGGGAGCTGTTTTTT.

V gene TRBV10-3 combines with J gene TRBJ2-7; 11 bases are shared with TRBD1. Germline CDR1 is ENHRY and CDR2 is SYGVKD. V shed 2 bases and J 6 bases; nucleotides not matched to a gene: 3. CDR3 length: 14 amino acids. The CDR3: CAISERTGGSEQYF. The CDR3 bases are TGTGCCATCAGTGAGCGGACAGGGGGCTCCGAGCAGTACTTC.

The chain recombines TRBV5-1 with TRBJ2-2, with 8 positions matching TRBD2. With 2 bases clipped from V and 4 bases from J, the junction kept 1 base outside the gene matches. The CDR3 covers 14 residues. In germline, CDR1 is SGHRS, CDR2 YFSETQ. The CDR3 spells CASSFGGGTGELFF. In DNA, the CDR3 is TGCGCCAGCAGCTTCGGGGGGGGCACCGGGGAGCTGTTTTTT.

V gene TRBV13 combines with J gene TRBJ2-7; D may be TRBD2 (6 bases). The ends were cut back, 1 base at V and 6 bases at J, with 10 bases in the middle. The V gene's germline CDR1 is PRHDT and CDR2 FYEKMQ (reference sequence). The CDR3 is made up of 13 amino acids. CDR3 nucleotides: TGTGCCAGCAGCTTAGCCGGGACTTCCGAGCAGTACTTC. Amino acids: CASSLAGTSEQYF.

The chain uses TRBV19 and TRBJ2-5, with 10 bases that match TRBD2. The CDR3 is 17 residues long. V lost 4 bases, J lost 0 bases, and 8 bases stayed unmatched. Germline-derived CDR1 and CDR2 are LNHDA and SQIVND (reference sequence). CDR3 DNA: TGTGCCAGTAGTACAATAGCGGGGGGCCTCCACCAAGAGACCCAGTACTTC. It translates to CASSTIAGGLHQETQYF.

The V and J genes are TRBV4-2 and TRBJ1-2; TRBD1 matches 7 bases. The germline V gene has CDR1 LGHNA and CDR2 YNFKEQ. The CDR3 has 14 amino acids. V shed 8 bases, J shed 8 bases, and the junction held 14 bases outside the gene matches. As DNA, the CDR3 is TGTGCCAGCGGCGAGGAGACAGGGACGTGGGGCTACACCTTC. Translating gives CASGEETGTWGYTF.

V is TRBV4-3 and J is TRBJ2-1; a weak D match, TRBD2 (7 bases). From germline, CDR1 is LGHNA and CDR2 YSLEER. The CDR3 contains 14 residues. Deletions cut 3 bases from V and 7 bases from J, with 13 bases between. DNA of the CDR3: TGCGCCAGCAGCCAGGTAGGGGGGGAGAATGAGCAGTTCTTC. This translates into CASSQVGGENEQFF.

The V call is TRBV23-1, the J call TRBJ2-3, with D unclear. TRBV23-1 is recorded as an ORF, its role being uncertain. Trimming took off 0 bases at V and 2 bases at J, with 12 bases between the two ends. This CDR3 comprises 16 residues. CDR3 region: CASSQSSLRSTDTQYF. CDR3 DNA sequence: TGCGCCAGCAGTCAATCTTCCCTGAGGTCCACAGATACGCAGTATTTT.

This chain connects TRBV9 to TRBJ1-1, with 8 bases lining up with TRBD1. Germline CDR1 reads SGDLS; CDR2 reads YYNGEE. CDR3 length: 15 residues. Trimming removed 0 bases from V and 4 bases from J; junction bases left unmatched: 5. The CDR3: CASSVGPGGSTEAFF. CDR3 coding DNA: TGTGCCAGCAGCGTAGGTCCAGGGGGCTCCACTGAAGCTTTCTTT.

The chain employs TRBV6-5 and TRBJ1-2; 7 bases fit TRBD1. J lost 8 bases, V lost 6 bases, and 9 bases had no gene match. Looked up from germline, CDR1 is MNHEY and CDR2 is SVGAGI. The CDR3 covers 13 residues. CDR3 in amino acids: CASRLTGIDGYTF. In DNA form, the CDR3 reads TGTGCCAGCAGACTGACAGGGATCGACGGCTACACCTTC.

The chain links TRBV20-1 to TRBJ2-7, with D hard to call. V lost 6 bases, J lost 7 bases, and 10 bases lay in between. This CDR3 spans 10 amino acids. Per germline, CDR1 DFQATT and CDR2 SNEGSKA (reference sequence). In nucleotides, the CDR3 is TGCAGTGCCGTCTCCCAGGAGCAGTACTTC. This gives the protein CSAVSQEQYF.

The chain's CDR3 is CASTTDRGGEKLFF. CDR3 bases: TGTGCCAGCACCACCGACAGGGGAGGGGAAAAACTGTTTTTT. The rearrangement joins TRBV28 to TRBJ1-4; 8 positions match TRBD1. V dropped 7 bases and J dropped 8; count of bases not matched to a gene: 9. This CDR3 is 14 amino acids long. The germline V gene encodes CDR1 MDHEN and CDR2 SYDVKM.

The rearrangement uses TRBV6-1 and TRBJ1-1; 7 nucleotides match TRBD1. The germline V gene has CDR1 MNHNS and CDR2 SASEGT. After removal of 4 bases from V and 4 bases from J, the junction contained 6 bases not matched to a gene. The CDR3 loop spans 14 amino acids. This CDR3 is CASSAVTGSTEAFF. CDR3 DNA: TGTGCCAGCAGTGCAGTGACAGGGTCCACTGAAGCTTTCTTT.

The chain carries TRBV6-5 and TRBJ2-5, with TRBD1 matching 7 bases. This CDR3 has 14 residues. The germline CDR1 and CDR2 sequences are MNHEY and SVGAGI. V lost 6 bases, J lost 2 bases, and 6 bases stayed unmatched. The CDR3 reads CASSLQGWQETQYF. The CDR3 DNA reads TGTGCCAGCAGCCTACAGGGGTGGCAAGAGACCCAGTACTTC.

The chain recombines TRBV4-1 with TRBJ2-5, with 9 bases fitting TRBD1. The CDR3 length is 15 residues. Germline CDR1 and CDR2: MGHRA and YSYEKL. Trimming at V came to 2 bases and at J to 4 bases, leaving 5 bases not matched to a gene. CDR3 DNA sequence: TGCGCCAGCAGCCAACGCCGGGACAGGGTAGAGACCCAGTACTTC. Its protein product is CASSQRRDRVETQYF.

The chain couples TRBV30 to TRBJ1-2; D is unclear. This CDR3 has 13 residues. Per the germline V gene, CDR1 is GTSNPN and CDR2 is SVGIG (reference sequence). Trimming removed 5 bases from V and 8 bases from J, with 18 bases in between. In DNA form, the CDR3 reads TGTGCCTGGTACGGGGATCCGGTGTACGGCTACACCTTC. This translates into CAWYGDPVYGYTF.

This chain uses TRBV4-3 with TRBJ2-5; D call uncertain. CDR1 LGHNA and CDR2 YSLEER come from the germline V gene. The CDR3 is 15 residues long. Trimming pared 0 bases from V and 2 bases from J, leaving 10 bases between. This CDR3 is CASSQDRAGQETQYF. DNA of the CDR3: TGCGCCAGCAGCCAAGATCGAGCAGGACAAGAGACCCAGTACTTC.

CDR3 nucleotide sequence: TGTGCCAGCTCACCGCACACAGAACAGGGGCCAGGGGCTGAAGCTTTCTTT. It codes for CASSPHTEQGPGAEAFF. The V gene is TRBV18, the J gene TRBJ1-1, with 7 positions matching TRBD1. Germline lookup yields CDR1 KGHSH and CDR2 LQKENI. Germline trimming cut 3 bases from V and 6 bases from J; bases unmatched to any gene: 16. The CDR3 loop spans 17 amino acids.

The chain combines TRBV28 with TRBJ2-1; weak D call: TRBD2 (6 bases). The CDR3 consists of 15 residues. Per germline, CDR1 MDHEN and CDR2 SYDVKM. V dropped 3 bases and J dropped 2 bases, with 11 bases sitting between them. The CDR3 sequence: CASSFRRDPYNEQFF. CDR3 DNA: TGTGCCAGCAGTTTCCGGCGGGACCCCTACAATGAGCAGTTCTTC.